This T cell receptor (beta chain) derives from a study of B cell selection in AIRE deficiency. General observations from the study: About 30.6% of healthy-shared Treg sequences were found among patient Tconv cells. With only TCRbeta sequenced, around 40% of shared healthy Treg sequences overlapped Tconv.

Regulatory T cells were sorted as CD4+CD25hiCD127low/negative cells. The count of this clone is one. Its target is unknown. The repertoire was sequenced with immunoSEQ multiplex PCR; TCRdb's copy has only in-frame clones and lacks some. Counted here are about 18,000 clones, roughly 91% occurring once; the ten biggest clones make up about 0.89%. Germline values: CDR1 SGHDT, CDR2 YYEEEE. The CDR3 covers 14 residues. V gave up 4 bases and J gave up 8 bases; unmatched junction bases: 8. The sequenced sample was CD4+CD25+ Tregs sorted from PBMCs. This receptor was obtained from a human donor in good health. This sequence joins TRBV5-6 and TRBJ1-4; 7 bases fit TRBD1. Written as DNA, the CDR3 is TGTGCCAGCAGCACGACAGGGTTCAGAGAAAAACTGTTTTTT. It codes for CASSTTGFREKLFF.